The 26 T cell receptor beta chains listed next were all sequenced from one sample in a study of T cell repertoires in cytomegalovirus infection. TCRdb redid the calling of the reads with MiXCR, one entry per CDR3 protein. This sample carries more than 150,000 distinct CDR3 sequences, roughly a fifth of them seen once, and the ten largest clones take under 3.5%. Material for sequencing was PBMCs. All receptors derive from a human donor in good health (CMV status not recorded). Some clones in this sample may be carry-over from other donors' samples.

The genes are TRBV5-4 and TRBJ1-2, with 7 bases fitting TRBD1. The CDR3 is 12 residues long. Germline CDR1 is SGHNT and CDR2 is YYREEE (reference sequence). J gave up 8 bases and V 6 bases, and 7 bases lay outside the gene matches. CDR3 DNA sequence: TGTGCCAGCACCGGACAGGCGTGGGGCTACACCTTC. Amino acid sequence: CASTGQAWGYTF.

This clonotype was seen a handful of times. V is TRBV6-1 and J is TRBJ2-5; 8 bases match TRBD2. Trimming at V came to 8 bases and at J to 1 base, leaving 3 bases not matched to a gene. The CDR3 totals 13 residues. Germline V gene sequence: CDR1 MNHNS, CDR2 SASEGT. The CDR3 protein is CASGLAVQETQYF. As DNA, the CDR3 is TGTGCCAGCGGACTAGCAGTCCAAGAGACCCAGTACTTC.

The V and J genes are TRBV5-1 and TRBJ2-6; weak D call: TRBD1 (6 bases). The CDR3 runs 14 residues. V lost 9 bases and J lost 2, with 12 bases in between. Germline CDR1 SGHRS, CDR2 YFSETQ. CDR3 amino acids: CATHPGAGANVLTF. CDR3 nucleotides: TGCGCCACCCACCCAGGGGCTGGGGCCAACGTCCTGACTTTC. The variable domain in full, with the rest retrieved from reference TRBV5-1 and TRBJ2-6, is KAGVTQTPRYLIKTRGQQVTLSCSPISGHRSVSWYQQTPGQGLQFLFEYFSETQRNKGNFPGRFSGRQFSNSRSEMNVSTLELGDSALYLCATHPGAGANVLTFGAGSRLTVL.

This sequence joins TRBV7-9 and TRBJ2-1, with D hard to call. The germline V and J ends were trimmed by 0 bases and 10 bases, with 13 bases remaining between them. This CDR3 is built from 14 residues. In germline, CDR1 is SEHNR, CDR2 FQNEAQ (reference sequence). The CDR3 DNA reads TGTGCCAGCAGCTTAGCGTCCCCCTATGGGGAGCAGTTCTTC. Translation: CASSLASPYGEQFF.

The chain recombines TRBV7-2 with TRBJ1-2; unclear D gene. V was shortened by 1 base and J by 0 bases, with 6 bases between the two germline ends. The germline gives CDR1 SGHTA, CDR2 FQGNSA. The CDR3 consists of 14 residues. CDR3 region: CASSLDYANYGYTF. The CDR3 DNA reads as TGTGCCAGCAGCTTAGATTATGCTAACTATGGCTACACCTTC.

In its sample, this clonotype was seen a few times. The chain is built from TRBV7-2 and TRBJ1-2; maybe TRBD1 (5 bases). The V end lost 2 bases, the J end lost 6 bases, and 16 bases lay between the germline ends. The CDR3 runs to 15 residues. The germline gives CDR1 SGHTA, CDR2 FQGNSA. The CDR3 region is CASSLRSAQGDGYTF. The CDR3 coding sequence is TGTGCCAGCAGCTTAAGGAGCGCTCAGGGAGATGGCTACACCTTC. Filled out from reference TRBV7-2 and TRBJ1-2, the complete variable domain reads GAGVSQSPSNKVTEKGKDVELRCDPISGHTALYWYRQSLGQGLEFLIYFQGNSAPDKSGLPSDRFSAERTGGSVSTLTIQRTQQEDSAVYLCASSLRSAQGDGYTFGSGTRLTVV.

This clonotype was observed at least ten times. The J gene is TRBJ2-5, the V gene TRBV7-8; D could derive from TRBD1 or TRBD2 (5 bases each). Germline V gene data show CDR1 as SGHVS and CDR2 as FQNEAQ. Trimming shortened V by 3 bases and J by 5 bases, and 13 bases separated the two germline ends. The CDR3 extends over 14 amino acids. The CDR3 is CASSLDYRRETQYF. The CDR3 DNA reads TGTGCCAGCAGCTTGGATTACAGGAGGGAGACCCAGTACTTC.

A remark on this clonotype: A much larger clonotype is one base distant, so this may be a read error. The chain links TRBV20-1 to TRBJ1-2; D perhaps matches TRBD1 (5 bases). V lost 0 bases to trimming and J lost 9 bases, with 14 bases between them. The germline V gene has CDR1 DFQATT and CDR2 SNEGSKA (reference sequence). The CDR3 is 13 residues long. The CDR3 spells CSARDPVRARYTF. For the CDR3, the DNA is TGCAGTGCTAGAGACCCGGTCAGGGCGCGCTACACCTTC.

This clonotype was picked up a small number of times. The chain carries TRBV28 and TRBJ1-6; D perhaps matches TRBD1 (5 bases). Per the germline V gene, CDR1 is MDHEN and CDR2 is SYDVKM. The CDR3 extends over 12 amino acids. The V end lost 7 bases, the J end lost 14 bases, and 15 bases lay between the germline ends. The CDR3: CASKGTAATLHF. In DNA form, the CDR3 reads TGTGCCAGCAAAGGGACCGCCGCGACCCTCCACTTT.

The rearrangement links TRBV6-2 or TRBV6-3 to TRBJ2-1; D not certain. Germline loops: CDR1 MNHEY, CDR2 SVGEGT. Trimming cost V 5 bases and J 8 bases, with 13 bases left between them. The CDR3 totals 13 residues. CDR3 sequence: CASSLNQVDEQFF. As DNA, the CDR3 is TGTGCCAGCAGTCTCAATCAAGTAGATGAGCAGTTCTTC.

This clonotype was recorded at least ten times. The chain combines TRBV7-2 with TRBJ2-5, with 8 bases that match TRBD1. V shed 1 base, J shed 2 bases, and the junction held 6 bases outside the gene matches. The CDR3 is made up of 16 amino acids. CDR1 and CDR2 (germline): SGHTA, FQGNSA. The CDR3 DNA follows: TGTGCCAGCAGCTTAGTTTGGGGACAGGAACAAGAGACCCAGTACTTC. This translates into CASSLVWGQEQETQYF.

The rearrangement uses TRBV6-1 and TRBJ2-7, with D hard to call. The CDR3 runs 16 residues. The V gene lost 0 bases and the J gene lost 3 bases, with 15 bases spanning the gap. Germline values: CDR1 MNHNS, CDR2 SASEGT. The DNA for the CDR3 is TGTGCCAGCAGTGAAGCGTTGGTATTTGGGCGCTACGAGCAGTACTTC. It translates to CASSEALVFGRYEQYF.

This clonotype has only one observation. The chain has TRBV20-1 and TRBJ2-4; 8 bases agree with TRBD1. The germline gives CDR1 DFQATT, CDR2 SNEGSKA (reference sequence). V lost 0 bases and J lost 9; bases outside the gene matches: 7. The CDR3 sequence is 14 residues long. The CDR3 DNA is TGCAGTGCTAGAGACGCAGGGGGCCAAAGCATTCAGTACTTC. The encoded protein is CSARDAGGQSIQYF.

The table lists this clonotype with a few counts. The V gene is TRBV27, the J gene TRBJ1-5, with D possibly being TRBD1 (5 bases). CDR3 length equals 15 residues. Germline loops: CDR1 MNHEY, CDR2 SMNVEV (reference sequence). V gave up 3 bases and J gave up 1 base, with 10 bases separating them. CDR3 protein: CASSLQGLSNQPQHF. DNA for the CDR3: TGTGCCAGCAGTTTGCAGGGTTTGAGCAATCAGCCCCAGCATTTT.

A single count supports this clonotype. The chain links TRBV2 to TRBJ1-4; D remains ambiguous. The V end lost 5 bases, the J end lost 5 bases, and 12 bases lay between the germline ends. The CDR3 consists of 14 residues. Per the germline V gene, CDR1 is SNHLY and CDR2 is FYNNEI. CDR3 protein: CASSRMQSNEKLFF. CDR3 in DNA: TGTGCCAGCAGTAGGATGCAGTCGAATGAAAAACTGTTTTTT.

The CDR3 here is CASSQIAGKNIQYF. In DNA form, the CDR3 reads TGTGCCAGCAGTCAAATAGCGGGAAAAAACATTCAGTACTTC. The chain joins TRBV11-1 to TRBJ2-4; TRBD2 matches 8 bases. J lost 4 bases, V lost 6 bases, and 5 bases had no gene match. Germline lookup yields CDR1 SGHAT and CDR2 FQDESV (reference sequence). CDR3 length: 14 amino acids. The full variable domain, rest sourced from reference TRBV11-1 and TRBJ2-4, is EAEVAQSPRYKITEKSQAVAFWCDPISGHATLYWYRQILGQGPELLVQFQDESVVDDSQLPKDRFSAERLKGVDSTLKIQPAELGDSAMYLCASSQIAGKNIQYFGAGTRLSVL.

A few counts support this clonotype. The J gene is TRBJ2-3, the V gene TRBV5-4, with D perhaps TRBD1 (7 bases). V lost 4 bases to trimming and J lost 2 bases, with 14 bases between them. The CDR3 sequence is 15 residues long. The germline CDR1 and CDR2 sequences are SGHNT and YYREEE (reference sequence). CDR3 region: CASSGGGTLTDTQYF. CDR3 nucleotides: TGTGCCAGCAGCGGAGGGGGCACCCTCACAGATACGCAGTATTTT.

This clonotype showed up just a few times. V gene TRBV7-9 combines with J gene TRBJ1-4; TRBD1 matches 11 bases. The CDR3 spans 14 residues. CDR1 and CDR2 (germline): SEHNR, FQNEAQ (reference sequence). V was pared by 4 bases and J by 6 bases, with 1 base of the junction left unmatched. CDR3 in amino acids: CASSWGQGDEKLFF. The CDR3 DNA sequence: TGTGCCAGCAGCTGGGGACAGGGGGATGAAAAACTGTTTTTT.

The chain couples TRBV29-1 to TRBJ2-2, with D tentatively TRBD2 (6 bases). Germline CDR1 SQVTM, CDR2 ANQGSEA. There are 14 residues in the CDR3. Trimming took 6 bases from V and 0 from J, leaving 11 bases between them. The CDR3 bases are TGCAGCGTGGGCACGGGAGCGAACACCGGGGAGCTGTTTTTT. Its translation: CSVGTGANTGELFF.

V gene TRBV7-6 combines with J gene TRBJ2-3, with D unclear. The CDR3 loop spans 15 amino acids. The germline gives CDR1 SGHVS, CDR2 FNYEAQ. V was trimmed by 4 bases and J by 0 bases, leaving 11 bases between them. Here the CDR3 DNA reads TGTGCCAGCAGCTCAAGGTGGGCTAGCACAGATACGCAGTATTTT. This gives the protein CASSSRWASTDTQYF. The full variable domain, in which reference TRBV7-6 and TRBJ2-3 provide the parts outside the CDR3, is GAGVSQSPRYKVTKRGQDVALRCDPISGHVSLYWYRQALGQGPEFLTYFNYEAQQDKSGLPNDRFSAERPEGSISTLTIQRTEQRDSAMYRCASSSRWASTDTQYFGPGTRLTVL.

The J gene is TRBJ2-1, the V gene TRBV5-1; TRBD2 might be the D (5 bases). CDR3 size: 14 residues. V was clipped by 0 bases and J by 7 bases, with 11 bases between them. From germline, CDR1 is SGHRS and CDR2 YFSETQ. The CDR3 loop is CASSLAIGKNEQFF. The CDR3 region has the DNA TGCGCCAGCAGCTTGGCTATCGGGAAGAATGAGCAGTTCTTC. The full variable domain, its missing parts supplied by reference TRBV5-1 and TRBJ2-1, is KAGVTQTPRYLIKTRGQQVTLSCSPISGHRSVSWYQQTPGQGLQFLFEYFSETQRNKGNFPGRFSGRQFSNSRSEMNVSTLELGDSALYLCASSLAIGKNEQFFGPGTRLTVL.

This clonotype was seen ten or more times. V usage is TRBV7-2 and J usage is TRBJ2-1; 7 positions agree with TRBD2. Germline CDR1 SGHTA, CDR2 FQGNSA. This CDR3 has 16 amino acids. V was pared by 5 bases and J by 0 bases, with 7 bases of the junction left unmatched. The CDR3 DNA is TGTGCCAGCAGCCAGGGTGGGGGGGGCTCCTACAATGAGCAGTTCTTC. Protein product: CASSQGGGGSYNEQFF. Full variable domain (missing parts from reference TRBV7-2 and TRBJ2-1): GAGVSQSPSNKVTEKGKDVELRCDPISGHTALYWYRQSLGQGLEFLIYFQGNSAPDKSGLPSDRFSAERTGGSVSTLTIQRTQQEDSAVYLCASSQGGGGSYNEQFFGPGTRLTVL.

The CDR3 DNA follows: TGTGCCACCAGGTCTAGCGGAGAGACCCAGTACTTC. Its translation: CATRSSGETQYF. The genes are TRBV12-3 or TRBV12-4 and TRBJ2-5; 7 nucleotides line up with TRBD2. This CDR3 is 12 amino acids long. V gave up 10 bases and J gave up 4 bases; unmatched junction bases: 6.

This chain joins TRBV4-1 and TRBJ1-2, with D perhaps matching TRBD1 (5 bases). This CDR3 contains 14 residues. Trimming took off 3 bases at V and 6 bases at J, with 14 bases between the two ends. CDR1 is MGHRA, CDR2 YSYEKL, per germline. The CDR3 sequence: CASSQALGVNGYTF. CDR3 coding DNA: TGCGCCAGCAGCCAGGCGCTAGGGGTAAATGGCTACACCTTC.

This clonotype was seen many times. The chain employs TRBV6-1 and TRBJ2-7, with 9 bases that match TRBD2. Germline V gene data show CDR1 as MNHNS and CDR2 as SASEGT. The V segment lost 1 base and the J segment 1 base; nucleotides outside the gene matches: 8. This CDR3 region has 17 residues. The CDR3 region is CASSEVPSGRLSYEQYF. In DNA form, the CDR3 reads TGTGCCAGCAGTGAAGTTCCCAGCGGGAGGCTGTCCTACGAGCAGTACTTC.

The gene calls are TRBV5-6 and TRBJ1-1; no firm D call. In germline, CDR1 is SGHDT, CDR2 YYEEEE. V was cut by 4 bases and J by 1 base, with 23 bases left in between. This CDR3 comprises 18 residues. The CDR3 DNA follows: TGTGCCAGCAGCCCCGAGTCCAGGAGGGCTTCAGGGAACACTGAAGCTTTCTTT. It encodes CASSPESRRASGNTEAFF.